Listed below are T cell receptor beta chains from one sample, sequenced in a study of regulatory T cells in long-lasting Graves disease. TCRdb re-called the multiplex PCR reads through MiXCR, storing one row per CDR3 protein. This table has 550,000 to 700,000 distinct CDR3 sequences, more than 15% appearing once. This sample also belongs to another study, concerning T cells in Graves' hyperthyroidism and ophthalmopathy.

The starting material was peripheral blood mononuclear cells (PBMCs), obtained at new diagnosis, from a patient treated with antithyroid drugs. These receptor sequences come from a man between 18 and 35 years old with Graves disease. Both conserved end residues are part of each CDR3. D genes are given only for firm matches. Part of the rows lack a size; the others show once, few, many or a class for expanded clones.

CDR3aa: CASSLEPSGRTSSYEQYF
CDR3nt: TGCGCCAGCAGCTTGGAGCCTAGCGGTAGGACGAGCTCCTACGAGCAGTACTTC
j_gene: TRBJ2-7
v_gene: TRBV5-1
d_gene: TRBD2
abundance: many

CDR3aa: CASSGGGKFYYGYTF
CDR3nt: TGTGCCAGCAGTGGGGGCGGAAAATTTTACTATGGCTACACCTTC
j_gene: TRBJ1-2
v_gene: TRBV6-1
d_gene: NA
abundance: many

CDR3aa: CASKRDLRSGNTIYF
CDR3nt: TGTGCCAGCAAACGCGACTTACGCTCTGGAAACACCATATATTTT
j_gene: TRBJ1-3
v_gene: TRBV6-2/TRBV6-3
d_gene: NA
abundance: NA

CDR3aa: CASSTDRGLNEQFF
CDR3nt: TGTGCCAGCAGTACCGACAGGGGTTTGAATGAGCAGTTCTTC
j_gene: TRBJ2-1
v_gene: TRBV27
d_gene: TRBD1
abundance: many

CDR3aa: CSKQTGPSSSNFYNEQFF
CDR3nt: TGCAGTAAACAAACGGGCCCATCTTCATCCAACTTCTACAATGAGCAGTTCTTC
j_gene: TRBJ2-1
v_gene: TRBV20-1
d_gene: NA
abundance: many

CDR3aa: CASSYGGRSDSPLHF
CDR3nt: TGTGCCAGCAGTTACGGGGGACGATCTGATTCACCCCTCCACTTT
j_gene: TRBJ1-6
v_gene: TRBV6-5
d_gene: NA
abundance: many

CDR3aa: CSARTGLAGYEQYF
CDR3nt: TGCAGTGCTAGAACGGGACTAGCGGGCTACGAGCAGTACTTC
j_gene: TRBJ2-7
v_gene: TRBV20-1
d_gene: TRBD2
abundance: many

CDR3aa: CASSLFSGATNEKLFF
CDR3nt: TGTGCCAGCAGCTTATTCTCAGGGGCCACTAATGAAAAACTGTTTTTT
j_gene: TRBJ1-4
v_gene: TRBV7-9
d_gene: NA
abundance: NA

CDR3aa: CASSYSGHVTEAFF
CDR3nt: TGTGCCAGCAGTTACTCGGGACATGTCACTGAAGCTTTCTTT
j_gene: TRBJ1-1
v_gene: TRBV6-5
d_gene: NA
abundance: many

CDR3aa: CASSREGGSYEQYF
CDR3nt: TGTGCCAGCAGTCGGGAGGGGGGCTCCTACGAGCAGTACTTC
j_gene: TRBJ2-7
v_gene: TRBV6-1
d_gene: TRBD2
abundance: NA

CDR3aa: CASSADRGSEKLVF
CDR3nt: TGTGCCAGCAGTGCGGACAGGGGAAGTGAAAAACTGGTTTTT
j_gene: TRBJ1-4
v_gene: TRBV2
d_gene: TRBD1
abundance: few

CDR3aa: CASSPVGAGTEAFF
CDR3nt: TGTGCCAGCAGCCCCGTGGGGGCAGGCACTGAAGCTTTCTTT
j_gene: TRBJ1-1
v_gene: TRBV3-1
d_gene: NA
abundance: many

CDR3aa: CASSVSKQMNTGELFF
CDR3nt: TGTGCCAGCAGCGTTTCTAAGCAAATGAACACCGGGGAGCTGTTTTTT
j_gene: TRBJ2-2
v_gene: TRBV9
d_gene: NA
abundance: few

CDR3aa: CASSPRLAGAAGELFF
CDR3nt: TGTGCCAGCAGTCCCCGACTAGCGGGAGCTGCCGGGGAGCTGTTTTTT
j_gene: TRBJ2-2
v_gene: TRBV6-1
d_gene: TRBD2
abundance: many

CDR3aa: CASSYSTEYNEQFF
CDR3nt: TGTGCCAGCAGTTACTCCACGGAGTACAATGAGCAGTTCTTC
j_gene: TRBJ2-1
v_gene: TRBV6-2/TRBV6-3
d_gene: NA
abundance: few

CDR3aa: CASSLLTGTGGQPQHF
CDR3nt: TGTGCCAGCAGTTTATTGACAGGTACCGGAGGTCAGCCCCAGCATTTT
j_gene: TRBJ1-5
v_gene: TRBV28
d_gene: NA
abundance: many

CDR3aa: CATSDLGGGETQYF
CDR3nt: TGTGCCACCAGTGATTTGGGGGGCGGGGAGACCCAGTACTTC
j_gene: TRBJ2-5
v_gene: TRBV24-1
d_gene: NA
abundance: NA

CDR3aa: CSVGQGKRDTQYF
CDR3nt: TGCAGCGTAGGACAGGGGAAAAGAGATACGCAGTATTTT
j_gene: TRBJ2-3
v_gene: TRBV29-1
d_gene: TRBD1
abundance: NA

CDR3aa: CASREGPRVNTEAFF
CDR3nt: TGCGCCAGCCGGGAGGGACCTAGGGTGAACACTGAAGCTTTCTTT
j_gene: TRBJ1-1
v_gene: TRBV5-1
d_gene: NA
abundance: NA

CDR3aa: CSARRERVVYGYTF
CDR3nt: TGCAGTGCTAGGCGGGAAAGGGTGGTCTATGGCTACACCTTC
j_gene: TRBJ1-2
v_gene: TRBV20-1
d_gene: NA
abundance: few

CDR3aa: CASRTWGGRETQYF
CDR3nt: TGTGCCAGCAGGACATGGGGAGGGCGAGAGACCCAGTACTTC
j_gene: TRBJ2-5
v_gene: TRBV11-2
d_gene: TRBD2
abundance: NA

CDR3aa: CAWGQGSSGANVLTF
CDR3nt: TGTGCCTGGGGACAGGGGAGCTCTGGGGCCAACGTCCTGACTTTC
j_gene: TRBJ2-6
v_gene: TRBV30
d_gene: TRBD1
abundance: few

CDR3aa: CASSLSAGGRMSAFF
CDR3nt: TGTGCCAGCAGTTTATCGGCCGGGGGTAGGATGTCGGCTTTCTTT
j_gene: TRBJ1-1
v_gene: TRBV27
d_gene: NA
abundance: once

CDR3aa: CATVAGGPTGTDTQYF
CDR3nt: TGTGCCACCGTAGCGGGAGGGCCTACTGGCACAGATACGCAGTATTTT
j_gene: TRBJ2-3
v_gene: TRBV5-4
d_gene: TRBD2
abundance: few

CDR3aa: CASSTDGTSGNSPYNEQFF
CDR3nt: TGTGCCAGCAGCACCGACGGGACTAGCGGGAACTCCCCCTACAATGAGCAGTTCTTC
j_gene: TRBJ2-1
v_gene: TRBV12-3/TRBV12-4
d_gene: TRBD2
abundance: NA

CDR3aa: CASSSPDESYEQYF
CDR3nt: TGTGCCAGCAGCTCCCCGGACGAGTCCTACGAGCAGTACTTC
j_gene: TRBJ2-7
v_gene: TRBV11-3
d_gene: NA
abundance: many

CDR3aa: CASSLAGSRELFF
CDR3nt: TGTGCCAGCAGTTTGGCGGGGAGCCGGGAGCTGTTTTTT
j_gene: TRBJ2-2
v_gene: TRBV27
d_gene: NA
abundance: NA

CDR3aa: CAASQDSTYEQYF
CDR3nt: TGTGCCGCAAGCCAAGACTCAACCTACGAGCAGTACTTC
j_gene: TRBJ2-7
v_gene: TRBV7-9
d_gene: NA
abundance: many

CDR3aa: CASSYSITGKLFF
CDR3nt: TGTGCCAGCAGTTACTCGATTACGGGAAAACTGTTTTTT
j_gene: TRBJ1-4
v_gene: TRBV6-5
d_gene: NA
abundance: few

CDR3aa: CSARGVSGNPYEQYF
CDR3nt: TGCAGTGCTAGAGGGGTTAGCGGGAATCCCTACGAGCAGTACTTC
j_gene: TRBJ2-7
v_gene: TRBV20-1
d_gene: TRBD2
abundance: NA

CDR3aa: CSARDLRQGSYEQYF
CDR3nt: TGCAGTGCTAGAGATCTGAGGCAGGGCTCCTACGAGCAGTACTTC
j_gene: TRBJ2-7
v_gene: TRBV20-1
d_gene: NA
abundance: NA

CDR3aa: CASSSGTGTDTQYF
CDR3nt: TGCGCCAGCAGCTCCGGGACAGGGACAGATACGCAGTATTTT
j_gene: TRBJ2-3
v_gene: TRBV5-1
d_gene: TRBD1
abundance: NA

CDR3aa: CASSGLAGGPGEQFF
CDR3nt: TGTGCCAGCAGCGGTTTAGCGGGAGGGCCCGGTGAGCAGTTCTTC
j_gene: TRBJ2-1
v_gene: TRBV12-3/TRBV12-4
d_gene: TRBD2
abundance: many

CDR3aa: CASSLGASGIYDEQFF
CDR3nt: TGTGCCAGCAGCTTGGGGGCTAGCGGGATTTACGATGAGCAGTTCTTC
j_gene: TRBJ2-1
v_gene: TRBV5-4
d_gene: TRBD2
abundance: few

CDR3aa: CAWRPGRGEPRGGTQYF
CDR3nt: TGTGCCTGGAGGCCCGGCCGGGGAGAACCGCGGGGGGGTACGCAGTATTTT
j_gene: TRBJ2-3
v_gene: TRBV30
d_gene: TRBD2
abundance: NA

CDR3aa: CASNDDSHGYGYTF
CDR3nt: TGCGCCAGCAATGATGACAGCCACGGCTATGGCTACACCTTC
j_gene: TRBJ1-2
v_gene: TRBV10-2
d_gene: NA
abundance: NA

CDR3aa: CSVLRGETQYF
CDR3nt: TGCAGCGTTCTTAGGGGGGAGACCCAGTACTTC
j_gene: TRBJ2-5
v_gene: TRBV29-1
d_gene: NA
abundance: NA

CDR3aa: CASSSSGAGTQPQHF
CDR3nt: TGTGCCAGCAGTTCCTCTGGTGCAGGAACGCAGCCCCAGCATTTT
j_gene: TRBJ1-5
v_gene: TRBV12-3/TRBV12-4
d_gene: NA
abundance: many

CDR3aa: CASSPYNSGLTDTQYF
CDR3nt: TGTGCCAGCAGCCCCTATAATAGCGGGCTCACAGATACGCAGTATTTT
j_gene: TRBJ2-3
v_gene: TRBV3-1
d_gene: TRBD2
abundance: NA

CDR3aa: CSAIPPTTLYNEQFF
CDR3nt: TGCAGTGCCATTCCGCCCACAACCCTTTACAATGAGCAGTTCTTC
j_gene: TRBJ2-1
v_gene: TRBV20-1
d_gene: NA
abundance: NA

CDR3aa: CASSLASVIGQGTHF
CDR3nt: TGCGCCAGCAGCTTGGCCAGTGTTATCGGACAGGGGACACACTTC
j_gene: TRBJ1-2
v_gene: TRBV5-1
d_gene: TRBD1
abundance: few

CDR3aa: CASSLVLQANTGELFF
CDR3nt: TGTGCCAGCAGCTTAGTGCTCCAGGCGAACACCGGGGAGCTGTTTTTT
j_gene: TRBJ2-2
v_gene: TRBV13
d_gene: NA
abundance: few

CDR3aa: CAISEPTGGHEAFF
CDR3nt: TGTGCCATCAGTGAACCGACAGGGGGTCATGAAGCTTTCTTT
j_gene: TRBJ1-1
v_gene: TRBV10-3
d_gene: TRBD1
abundance: many

CDR3aa: CAWSDLYLSSYNEQFF
CDR3nt: TGTGCCTGGAGTGACCTTTACTTAAGCTCCTACAATGAGCAGTTCTTC
j_gene: TRBJ2-1
v_gene: TRBV30
d_gene: NA
abundance: many

CDR3aa: CASTGTSGIGETQYF
CDR3nt: TGTGCCAGCACCGGGACTAGCGGGATCGGAGAGACCCAGTACTTC
j_gene: TRBJ2-5
v_gene: TRBV12-3/TRBV12-4
d_gene: TRBD2
abundance: few

CDR3aa: CSASPGPRGTNQPQHF
CDR3nt: TGCAGTGCTAGCCCGGGACCCAGAGGGACCAATCAGCCCCAGCATTTT
j_gene: TRBJ1-5
v_gene: TRBV20-1
d_gene: NA
abundance: NA

CDR3aa: CSARDQREGRTYEQYF
CDR3nt: TGCAGTGCTAGAGACCAGCGGGAGGGCCGCACGTACGAGCAGTACTTC
j_gene: TRBJ2-7
v_gene: TRBV20-1
d_gene: TRBD2
abundance: many

CDR3aa: CAWSGGQRGTDTQYF
CDR3nt: TGTGCCTGGAGTGGTGGGCAGCGCGGCACAGATACGCAGTATTTT
j_gene: TRBJ2-3
v_gene: TRBV30
d_gene: NA
abundance: few

CDR3aa: CASSPYPRDDQETQYF
CDR3nt: TGTGCCAGCAGTCCCTATCCCCGGGACGACCAAGAGACCCAGTACTTC
j_gene: TRBJ2-5
v_gene: TRBV27
d_gene: NA
abundance: NA

CDR3aa: CASSKRGRETDTQYF
CDR3nt: TGTGCCAGCAGCAAAAGAGGGCGGGAGACAGATACGCAGTATTTT
j_gene: TRBJ2-3
v_gene: TRBV7-2
d_gene: TRBD2
abundance: many

CDR3aa: CASSQEARGRRWTRSYNEQFF
CDR3nt: TGTGCCAGCAGCCAAGAAGCCCGCGGCAGGAGATGGACGAGATCCTACAATGAGCAGTTCTTC
j_gene: TRBJ2-1
v_gene: TRBV14
d_gene: NA
abundance: NA

CDR3aa: CASTLGQAYGYTF
CDR3nt: TGTGCCAGCACCCTGGGACAAGCCTATGGCTACACCTTC
j_gene: TRBJ1-2
v_gene: TRBV28
d_gene: NA
abundance: many

CDR3aa: CASKQGLNYGYTF
CDR3nt: TGTGCCTCGAAACAGGGTCTTAACTATGGCTACACCTTC
j_gene: TRBJ1-2
v_gene: TRBV2
d_gene: NA
abundance: many

CDR3aa: CASSQSRPGAGTEAFF
CDR3nt: TGTGCCAGTAGCCAAAGCCGACCAGGGGCGGGTACTGAAGCTTTCTTT
j_gene: TRBJ1-1
v_gene: TRBV19
d_gene: NA
abundance: NA